The clone carrying this T cell receptor beta chain appeared once. Which cohort a participant joined came from the clinical history participants gave. This sample is part of a study of blood T cell repertoires in COVID-19. There are 13 residues in the CDR3. J was trimmed by 6 bases and V by 6 bases; bases with no gene match: 5. In germline, CDR1 is KGHSH, CDR2 LQKENI. In the authors' workflow: Reference gene primers were amplified, and this amplification served to estimate nucleated cell counts. Libraries were prepared by immunoSEQ multiplex PCR; TCRdb keeps only in-frame clonotypes and omits some of them. V, J and clone size derive from that table, while D and trimming were established from the DNA sequence. The table includes more than 150,000 clones, around 80% detected once.

This receptor was identified in a man aged 45-65 years who had recovered from COVID-19. Material for sequencing was PBMCs or T cells enriched from blood (not recorded which). The chain employs TRBV18 and TRBJ1-1; 9 positions match TRBD1. CDR3 in amino acids: CASSGTGWSEAFF. The CDR3 DNA follows: TGTGCCAGCTCGGGGACAGGGTGGTCTGAAGCTTTCTTT. The full variable domain, with the rest looked up from reference TRBV18 and TRBJ1-1, is NAGVMQNPRHLVRRRGQEARLRCSPMKGHSHVYWYRQLPEEGLKFMVYLQKENIIDESGMPKERFSAEFPKEGPSILRIQQVVRGDSAAYFCASSGTGWSEAFFGQGTRLTVV.